The 9 T cell receptor beta chains below were found in one sample sequenced in a study of shared clonotypes between healthy human individuals. The assay was immunoSEQ multiplex PCR, and TCRdb's table has in-frame clones only and misses some. Of about 600,000 clones listed, 95% to 96% are singletons. CD8 cells regarded as naive lacked CD45RO, were positively chosen for CCR7, and omitted terminally differentiated effector memory CD45RA+ cells. The source material was naive CD8+ T cells sorted from blood. The receptor set was obtained from a woman younger than 45 in good health.

About this clone: The sample carries other DNA sequences with the same CDR3. The chain links TRBV27 to TRBJ2-7; D ambiguous. The V and J ends lost 2 bases and 1 base respectively, with 6 bases between them. From germline, CDR1 is MNHEY and CDR2 SMNVEV (reference sequence). This CDR3 has 13 amino acids. The CDR3 bases are TGTGCCAGCAGTTTAGCCAGATCCTACGAGCAGTACTTC. As protein: CASSLARSYEQYF.

This chain links TRBV19 with TRBJ1-1; TRBD1 might be the D (6 bases). CDR1 is LNHDA and CDR2 is SQIVND in the germline V gene (reference sequence). There are 16 residues in the CDR3. Deletions cut 5 bases from V and 1 base from J, with 17 bases between. This CDR3 reads CASSSWDNSWNTEAFF. CDR3 in DNA: TGTGCCAGTAGTTCCTGGGACAACAGTTGGAACACTGAAGCTTTCTTT.

The chain couples TRBV10-3 to TRBJ1-1; possibly TRBD1 for D (5 bases). CDR3 length: 13 residues. The germline V gene encodes CDR1 ENHRY and CDR2 SYGVKD. Trimming left V 6 bases short and J 5 bases short, with 13 bases between. Here the CDR3 DNA reads TGTGCCATCAGCCTCCCTGGGGGAACTGAAGCTTTCTTT. Encoded protein: CAISLPGGTEAFF.

This chain links TRBV29-1 with TRBJ2-1, with unresolved D. CDR1 and CDR2 from the germline V gene are SQVTM and ANQGSEA. Trimming took off 5 bases at V and 4 bases at J, with 6 bases between the two ends. This CDR3 is built from 11 residues. CDR3 protein: CSVHGYNEQFF. CDR3 DNA: TGCAGCGTTCACGGGTACAATGAGCAGTTCTTC.

CDR3: CASSSPLQAGGPYEQYF. Written as DNA, the CDR3 is TGTGCCAGCAGCTCCCCCTTGCAAGCGGGAGGGCCCTACGAGCAGTACTTC. The J gene is TRBJ2-7, the V gene TRBV7-9, with 10 bases fitting TRBD2. This CDR3 is 17 amino acids long. V was clipped by 4 bases and J by 2 bases; unmatched bases: 11. The germline V gene has CDR1 SEHNR and CDR2 FQNEAQ (reference sequence).

The rearrangement uses TRBV5-6 and TRBJ1-1; no clear D. The CDR3 spans 12 residues. From germline, CDR1 is SGHDT and CDR2 YYEEEE. The germline V and J ends were trimmed by 3 bases and 2 bases, with 5 bases remaining between them. The CDR3 DNA reads as TGTGCCAGCAGCTATGTTAACACTGAAGCTTTCTTT. Translated: CASSYVNTEAFF.

This clone was observed a single time. In nucleotides, the CDR3 is TGTGCCAGCAGTTCTAGCGGGAGCTTCAATGAGCAGTTCTTC. Protein: CASSSSGSFNEQFF. This sequence joins TRBV9 and TRBJ2-1; TRBD2 matches at 10 bases. Germline trimming cut 5 bases from V and 6 bases from J; bases unmatched to any gene: 5. This CDR3 contains 14 residues. Germline V gives CDR1 SGDLS, CDR2 YYNGEE.

V is TRBV19 and J is TRBJ1-1, with D uncertain. This CDR3 has 15 residues. The germline V gene encodes CDR1 LNHDA and CDR2 SQIVND (reference sequence). V gave up 5 bases and J gave up 7 bases, with 20 bases separating them. The CDR3 is CASSAVYTLGNEAFF. Written as DNA, the CDR3 is TGTGCCAGTAGTGCTGTCTACACGCTAGGAAATGAAGCTTTCTTT. Together with reference TRBV19 and TRBJ1-1, the CDR3 gives the full variable domain: DGGITQSPKYLFRKEGQNVTLSCEQNLNHDAMYWYRQDPGQGLRLIYYSQIVNDFQKGDIAEGYSVSREKKESFPLTVTSAQKNPTAFYLCASSAVYTLGNEAFFGQGTRLTVV.

V usage is TRBV11-2 and J usage is TRBJ2-1, with 7 positions matching TRBD2. CDR1 and CDR2 from the germline V gene are SGHAT and FQNNGV. The CDR3 contains 17 residues. V lost 5 bases to trimming and J lost 7 bases; unmatched junction nucleotides: 17. The CDR3 DNA sequence: TGTGCCAGCAGCCAACCCGTCCTAGCGGTGAGGGAGAATGAGCAGTTCTTC. Translating it yields CASSQPVLAVRENEQFF.